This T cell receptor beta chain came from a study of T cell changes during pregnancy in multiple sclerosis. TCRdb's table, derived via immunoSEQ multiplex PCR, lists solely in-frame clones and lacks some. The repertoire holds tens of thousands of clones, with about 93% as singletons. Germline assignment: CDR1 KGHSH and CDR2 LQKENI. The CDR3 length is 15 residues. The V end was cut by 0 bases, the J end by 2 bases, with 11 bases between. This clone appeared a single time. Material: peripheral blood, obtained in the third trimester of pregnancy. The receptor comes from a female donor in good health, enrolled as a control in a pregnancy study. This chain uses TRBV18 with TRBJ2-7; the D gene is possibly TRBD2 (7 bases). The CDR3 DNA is TGTGCCAGCTCACCACCGGGGGGGCGACCCTACGAGCAGTACTTC. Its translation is CASSPPGGRPYEQYF.